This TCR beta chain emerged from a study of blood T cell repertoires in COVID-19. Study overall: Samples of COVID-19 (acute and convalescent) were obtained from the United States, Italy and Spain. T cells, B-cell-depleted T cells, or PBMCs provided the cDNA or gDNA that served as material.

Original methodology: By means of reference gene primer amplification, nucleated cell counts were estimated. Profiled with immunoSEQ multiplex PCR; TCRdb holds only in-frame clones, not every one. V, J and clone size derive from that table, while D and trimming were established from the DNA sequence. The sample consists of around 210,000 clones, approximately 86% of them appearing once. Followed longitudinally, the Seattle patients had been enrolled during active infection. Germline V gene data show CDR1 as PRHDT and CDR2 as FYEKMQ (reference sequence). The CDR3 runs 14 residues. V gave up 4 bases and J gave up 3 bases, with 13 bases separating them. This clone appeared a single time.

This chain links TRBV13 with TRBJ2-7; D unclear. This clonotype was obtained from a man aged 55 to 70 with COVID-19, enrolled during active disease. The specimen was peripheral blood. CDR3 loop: CASSSTSPYYEQYF. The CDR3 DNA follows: TGTGCCAGCAGCTCCACCTCACCCTACTACGAGCAGTACTTC.